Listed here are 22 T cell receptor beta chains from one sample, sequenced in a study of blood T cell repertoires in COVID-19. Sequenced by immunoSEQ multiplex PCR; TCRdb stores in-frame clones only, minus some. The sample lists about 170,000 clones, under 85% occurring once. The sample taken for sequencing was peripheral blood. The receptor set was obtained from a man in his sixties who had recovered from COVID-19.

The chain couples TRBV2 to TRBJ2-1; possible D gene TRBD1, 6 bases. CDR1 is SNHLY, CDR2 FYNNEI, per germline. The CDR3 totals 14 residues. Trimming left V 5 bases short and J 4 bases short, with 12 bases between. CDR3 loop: CASSPRTEYNEQFF. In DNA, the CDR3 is TGTGCCAGCAGTCCCCGGACAGAATACAATGAGCAGTTCTTC.

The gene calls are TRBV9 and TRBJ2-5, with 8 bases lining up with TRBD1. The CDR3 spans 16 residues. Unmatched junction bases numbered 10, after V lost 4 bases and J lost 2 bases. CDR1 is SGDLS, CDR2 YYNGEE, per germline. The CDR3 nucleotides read TGTGCCAGCAGCTCTCTCCCCGGACAGGGACAAGAGACCCAGTACTTC. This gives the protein CASSSLPGQGQETQYF.

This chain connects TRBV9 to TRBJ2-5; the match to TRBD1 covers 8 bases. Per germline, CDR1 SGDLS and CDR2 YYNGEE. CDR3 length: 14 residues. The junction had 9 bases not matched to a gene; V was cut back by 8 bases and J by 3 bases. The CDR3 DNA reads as TGTGCCAGTTCATTTTCGGGACAGGAAGAGACCCAGTACTTC. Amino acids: CASSFSGQEETQYF.

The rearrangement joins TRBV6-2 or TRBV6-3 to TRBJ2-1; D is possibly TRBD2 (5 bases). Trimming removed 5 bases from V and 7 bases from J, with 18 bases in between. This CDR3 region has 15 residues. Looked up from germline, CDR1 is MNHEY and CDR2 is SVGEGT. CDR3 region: CASSPSGNSGNEQFF. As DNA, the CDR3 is TGTGCCAGCAGTCCGTCGGGGAACTCGGGAAATGAGCAGTTCTTC.

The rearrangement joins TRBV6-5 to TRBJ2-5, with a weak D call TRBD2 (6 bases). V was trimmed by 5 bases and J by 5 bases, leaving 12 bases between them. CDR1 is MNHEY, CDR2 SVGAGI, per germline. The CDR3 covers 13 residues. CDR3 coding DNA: TGTGCCAGCAGTCGGGGTGGAGGGGAGACCCAGTACTTC. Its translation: CASSRGGGETQYF.

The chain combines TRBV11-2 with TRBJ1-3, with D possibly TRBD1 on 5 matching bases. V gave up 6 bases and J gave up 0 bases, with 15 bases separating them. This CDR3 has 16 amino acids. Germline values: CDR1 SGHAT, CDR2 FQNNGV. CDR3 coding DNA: TGTGCCAGCAGTACACTCAGGGTTCTCTCTGGAAACACCATATATTTT. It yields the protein CASSTLRVLSGNTIYF.

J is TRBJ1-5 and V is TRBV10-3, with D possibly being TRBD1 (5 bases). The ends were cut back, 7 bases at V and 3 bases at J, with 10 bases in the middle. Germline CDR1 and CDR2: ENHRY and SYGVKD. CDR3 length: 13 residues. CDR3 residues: CAIKQGDNQPQHF. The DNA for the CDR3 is TGTGCCATCAAGCAGGGCGACAATCAGCCCCAGCATTTT.

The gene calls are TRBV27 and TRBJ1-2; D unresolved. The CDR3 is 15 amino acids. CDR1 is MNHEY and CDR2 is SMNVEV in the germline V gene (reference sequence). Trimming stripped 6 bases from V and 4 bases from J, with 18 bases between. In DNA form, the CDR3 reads TGTGCCAGCAGACTGGGCGGGTGGAGCGGCTATGGCTACACCTTC. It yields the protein CASRLGGWSGYGYTF.

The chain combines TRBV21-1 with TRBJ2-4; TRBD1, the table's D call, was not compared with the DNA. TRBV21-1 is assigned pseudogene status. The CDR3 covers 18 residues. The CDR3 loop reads CASSKLGDSSGAKNIQYF. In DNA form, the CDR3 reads TGTGCCAGCAGCAAATTAGGGGACAGCTCGGGAGCCAAAAACATTCAGTACTTC.

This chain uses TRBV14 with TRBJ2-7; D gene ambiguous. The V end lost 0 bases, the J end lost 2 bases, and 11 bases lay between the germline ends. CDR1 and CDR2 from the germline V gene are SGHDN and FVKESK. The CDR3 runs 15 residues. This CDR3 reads CASSQEGQATYEQYF. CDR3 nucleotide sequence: TGTGCCAGCAGCCAAGAAGGTCAGGCCACCTACGAGCAGTACTTC.

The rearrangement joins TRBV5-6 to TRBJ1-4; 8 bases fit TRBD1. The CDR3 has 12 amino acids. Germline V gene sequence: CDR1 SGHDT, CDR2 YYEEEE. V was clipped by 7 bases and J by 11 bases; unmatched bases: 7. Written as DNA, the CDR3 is TGTGCCAGCGGGACAGGCCCTTGGAAACTGTTTTTT. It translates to CASGTGPWKLFF. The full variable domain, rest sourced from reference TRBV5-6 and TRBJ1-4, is DAGVTQSPTHLIKTRGQQVTLRCSPKSGHDTVSWYQQALGQGPQFIFQYYEEEERQRGNFPDRFSGHQFPNYSSELNVNALLLGDSALYLCASGTGPWKLFFGSGTQLSVL.

The CDR3 DNA reads TGTGCTAGTGGTCTCACGGGTTATGGCTACACCTTC. Amino acid sequence: CASGLTGYGYTF. The gene calls are TRBV12-5 and TRBJ1-2; D gene unclear. The germline V and J ends were trimmed by 5 bases and 5 bases, with 9 bases remaining between them. CDR1 and CDR2 from the germline V gene are LGHNT and FRNRAP. The CDR3 is made up of 12 amino acids.

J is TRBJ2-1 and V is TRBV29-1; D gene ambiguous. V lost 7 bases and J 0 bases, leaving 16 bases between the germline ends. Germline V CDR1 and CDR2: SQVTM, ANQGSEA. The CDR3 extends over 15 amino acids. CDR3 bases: TGCAGCGCGCCTACCGCGGCAAGCTCCTACAATGAGCAGTTCTTC. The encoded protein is CSAPTAASSYNEQFF.

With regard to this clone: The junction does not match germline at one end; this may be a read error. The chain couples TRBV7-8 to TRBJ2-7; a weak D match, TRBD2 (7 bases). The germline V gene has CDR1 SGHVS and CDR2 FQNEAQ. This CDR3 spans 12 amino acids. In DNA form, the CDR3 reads TGTGCCAGCAGCCCCGAGGGGCGGGGGCAGAACTTC. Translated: CASSPEGRGQNF.

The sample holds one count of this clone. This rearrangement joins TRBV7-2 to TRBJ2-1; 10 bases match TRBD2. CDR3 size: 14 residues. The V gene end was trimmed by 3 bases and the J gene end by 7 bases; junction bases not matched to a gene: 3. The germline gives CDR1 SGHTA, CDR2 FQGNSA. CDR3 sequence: CASSFGTSENEQFF. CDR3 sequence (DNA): TGTGCCAGCAGCTTTGGGACTAGCGAAAATGAGCAGTTCTTC.

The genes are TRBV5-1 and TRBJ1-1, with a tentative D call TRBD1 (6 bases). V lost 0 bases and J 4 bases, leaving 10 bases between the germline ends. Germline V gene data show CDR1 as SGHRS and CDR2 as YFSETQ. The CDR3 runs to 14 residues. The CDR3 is CASSLVGGPTEAFF. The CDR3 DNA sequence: TGCGCCAGCAGCTTGGTTGGGGGCCCCACTGAAGCTTTCTTT.

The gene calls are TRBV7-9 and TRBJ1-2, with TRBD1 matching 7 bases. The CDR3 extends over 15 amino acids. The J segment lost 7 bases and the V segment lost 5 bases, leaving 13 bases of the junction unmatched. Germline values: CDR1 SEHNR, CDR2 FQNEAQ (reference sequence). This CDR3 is CASSASGQSPTGYTF. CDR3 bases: TGTGCCAGCAGCGCCTCGGGACAGAGCCCGACTGGCTACACCTTC.

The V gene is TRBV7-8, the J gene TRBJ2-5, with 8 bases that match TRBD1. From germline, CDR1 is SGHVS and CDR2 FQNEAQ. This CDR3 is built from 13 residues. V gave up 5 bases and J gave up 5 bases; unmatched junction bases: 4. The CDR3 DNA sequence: TGTGCCAGCAGCCCTCAGGGGGCTGAGACCCAGTACTTC. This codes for CASSPQGAETQYF.

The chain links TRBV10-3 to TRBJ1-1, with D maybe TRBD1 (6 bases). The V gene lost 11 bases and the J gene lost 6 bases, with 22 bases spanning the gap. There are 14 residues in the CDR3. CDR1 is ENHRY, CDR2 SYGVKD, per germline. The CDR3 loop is CAAAARDISAEAFF. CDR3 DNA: TGTGCCGCCGCAGCCCGGGACATAAGTGCTGAAGCTTTCTTT.

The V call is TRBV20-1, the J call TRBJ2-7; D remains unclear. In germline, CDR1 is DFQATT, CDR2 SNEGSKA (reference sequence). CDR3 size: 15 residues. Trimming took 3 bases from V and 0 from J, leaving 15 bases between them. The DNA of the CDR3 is TGCAGTGCTAGTGATTCTAGACCCAGCTCCTACGAGCAGTACTTC. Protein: CSASDSRPSSYEQYF.

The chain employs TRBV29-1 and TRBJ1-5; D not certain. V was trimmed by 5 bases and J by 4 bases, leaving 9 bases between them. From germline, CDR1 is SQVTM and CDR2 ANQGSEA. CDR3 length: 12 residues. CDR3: CSVLSGNQPQHF. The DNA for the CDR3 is TGCAGCGTTTTATCGGGGAATCAGCCCCAGCATTTT. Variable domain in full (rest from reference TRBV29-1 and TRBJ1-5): SAVISQKPSRDICQRGTSLTIQCQVDSQVTMMFWYRQQPGQSLTLIATANQGSEATYESGFVIDKFPISRPNLTFSTLTVSNMSPEDSSIYLCSVLSGNQPQHFGDGTRLSIL.

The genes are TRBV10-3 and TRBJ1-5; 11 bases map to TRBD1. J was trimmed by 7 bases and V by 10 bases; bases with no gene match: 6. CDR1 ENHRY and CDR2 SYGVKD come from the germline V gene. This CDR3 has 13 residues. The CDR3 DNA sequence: TGTGCCACCGCCGGGACAGGGGGGCAGCCCCAGCATTTT. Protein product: CATAGTGGQPQHF.